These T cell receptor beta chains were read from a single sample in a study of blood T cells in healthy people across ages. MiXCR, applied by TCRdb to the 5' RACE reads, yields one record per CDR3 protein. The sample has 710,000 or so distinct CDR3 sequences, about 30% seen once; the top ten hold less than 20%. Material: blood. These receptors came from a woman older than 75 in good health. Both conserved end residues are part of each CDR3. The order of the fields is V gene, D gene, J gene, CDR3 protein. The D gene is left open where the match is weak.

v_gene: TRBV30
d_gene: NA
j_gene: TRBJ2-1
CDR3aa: CAWSKYSHNEQFF

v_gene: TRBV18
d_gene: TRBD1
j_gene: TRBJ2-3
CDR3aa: CASSPRNGDRSTDTQYF

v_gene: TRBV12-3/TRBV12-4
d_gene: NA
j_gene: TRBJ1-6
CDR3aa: CASSFLGGRNSPLHF

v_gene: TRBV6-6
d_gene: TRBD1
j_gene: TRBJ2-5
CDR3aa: CASGQVQETQYF

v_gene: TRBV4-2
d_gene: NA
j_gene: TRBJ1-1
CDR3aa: CASSQDGGGAAFF

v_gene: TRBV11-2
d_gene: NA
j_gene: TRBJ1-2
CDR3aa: CASSTSGEAVSRGYTF

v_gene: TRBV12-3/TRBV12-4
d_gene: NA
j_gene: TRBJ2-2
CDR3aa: CARSLTGTGELFF

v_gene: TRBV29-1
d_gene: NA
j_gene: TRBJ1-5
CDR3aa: CSVLLGSINQPQHF

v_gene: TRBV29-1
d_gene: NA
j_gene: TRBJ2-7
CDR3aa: CSVEDDLPGPSYEQYF

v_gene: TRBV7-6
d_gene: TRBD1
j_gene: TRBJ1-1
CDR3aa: CASSLKTGGTEAFF

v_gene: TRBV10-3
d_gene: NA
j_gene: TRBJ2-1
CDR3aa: CAISERLAYNEQFF

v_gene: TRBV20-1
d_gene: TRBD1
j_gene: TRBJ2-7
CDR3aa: CSARGDRVEQYF

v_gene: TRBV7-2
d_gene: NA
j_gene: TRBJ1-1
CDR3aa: CASSPLTNTEAFF

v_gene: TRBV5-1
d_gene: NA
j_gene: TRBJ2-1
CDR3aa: CASSLADRGDEQFF

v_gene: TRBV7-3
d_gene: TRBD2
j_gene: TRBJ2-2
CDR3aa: CASSPHRLAGGPGELFF

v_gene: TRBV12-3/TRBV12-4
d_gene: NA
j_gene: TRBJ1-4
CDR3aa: CASRADTNEKLFF

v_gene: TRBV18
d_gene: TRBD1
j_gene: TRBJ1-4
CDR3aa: CASSLPTGGNEKLFF

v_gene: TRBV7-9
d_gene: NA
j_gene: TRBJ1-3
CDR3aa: CASSATRATYSGNTIYF

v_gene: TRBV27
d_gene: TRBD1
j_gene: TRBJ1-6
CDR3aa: CASSVRTGSLSPLHF

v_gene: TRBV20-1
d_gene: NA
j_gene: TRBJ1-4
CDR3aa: CSAGETAFNEKLFF

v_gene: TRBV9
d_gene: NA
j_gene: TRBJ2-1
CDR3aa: CASGGVGVVDEQFF

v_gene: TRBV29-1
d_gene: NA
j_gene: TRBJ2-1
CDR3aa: CSVVDNEQFF

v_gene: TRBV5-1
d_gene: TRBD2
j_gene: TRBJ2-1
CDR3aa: CASSLRTSGASYNEQFF

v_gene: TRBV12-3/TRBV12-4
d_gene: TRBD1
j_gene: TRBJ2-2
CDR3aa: CASSSRTGENTGELFF

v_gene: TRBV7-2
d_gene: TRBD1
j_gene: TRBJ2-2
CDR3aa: CASSFSTGAGERFF

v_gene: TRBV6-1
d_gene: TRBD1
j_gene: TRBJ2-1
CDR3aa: CASSQTGGRLNEQFF

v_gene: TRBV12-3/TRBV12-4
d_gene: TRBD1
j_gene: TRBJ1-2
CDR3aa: CASSFRQGGYGYTF

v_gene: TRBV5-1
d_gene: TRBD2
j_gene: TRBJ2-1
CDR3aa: CASSSGLAGGVRNNEQFF

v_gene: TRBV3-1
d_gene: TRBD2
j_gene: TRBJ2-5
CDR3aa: CASSQEAGAGETQYF

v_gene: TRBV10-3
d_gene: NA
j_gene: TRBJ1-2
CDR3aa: CAISESKGRGYTF

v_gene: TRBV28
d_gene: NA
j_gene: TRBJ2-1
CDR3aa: CASRWGRANNEQFF

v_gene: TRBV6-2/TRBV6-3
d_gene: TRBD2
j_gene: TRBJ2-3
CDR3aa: CASSYPSRLAGVDTQYF

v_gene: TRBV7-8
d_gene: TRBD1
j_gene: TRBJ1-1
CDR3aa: CASSPRQGMGTEAFF

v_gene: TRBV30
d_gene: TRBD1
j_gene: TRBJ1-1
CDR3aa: CAWTRTGANTEAFF

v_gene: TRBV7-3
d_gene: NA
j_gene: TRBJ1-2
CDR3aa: CASSRGSNYGYTF

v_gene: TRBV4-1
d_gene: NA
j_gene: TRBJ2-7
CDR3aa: CASSQELSYEQYF